This T cell receptor beta chain derives from a study of blood T cell repertoires in COVID-19 (dated by TCRdb to the early 2020s). Turning to the overall study: Samples from collaborators originated in the United States, Italy and Spain and spanned both the acute and convalescent phases of COVID-19. The prospective study material was composed of cDNA or gDNA derived from T cells, B-cell-depleted T cells, or PBMCs. The dataset comprised deeply sampled blood TCRbeta repertoires from subjects exposed to, actively infected with, or recovered from COVID-19. The repertoires were made available in a free public database intended to serve as a resource for research on the immune response to SARS-CoV-2. The samples were drawn from the first 160 participants of the ongoing ImmuneRACE study and from some 1,300 subjects provided by 6 global collaborators. Nearly every sample came with metadata listing a de-identified subject ID, COVID-19 status, age in years and sex. Where available, HLA class I and class II types were taken from metadata supplied by the sample provider and were not determined by assay-based typing.

The immunoSEQ Assay, a bias-controlled multiplex PCR, was used to amplify TCRbeta CDR3 regions from genomic DNA. As for the original processing: The number of nucleated cells in each sample was estimated by amplification of reference gene primers within the assay. To quantify the absolute abundance of each unique TCRbeta CDR3 rearrangement, sequence reads were collapsed and filtered. For each sample, productive Simpson clonality was calculated by taking the square root of Simpson's diversity index across productive rearrangements. TCRdb's version of the immuneACCESS table is confined to in-frame rearrangements and falls short of the full clone set. An unresolved V gene accounts for under half of the shortfall where checked; the remainder is of unknown origin. V, J and clone size reflect that table, while D and trimming were determined from the DNA. The sample has 50,000 to 75,000 clones on record, 65% to 85% of them singletons. The ten most abundant clones make up about 20% of the sample.

The collaborating institutions used their own protocols to collect whole blood in K2EDTA tubes. For TCRbeta analysis, collaborators shipped samples as frozen whole blood, isolated PBMCs, or DNA extracted from either of those sample types. General findings and caveats noted by the study authors: The quantity of clinical and demographic metadata differed by source and by participant and was supplied without curation.

To note about this clone: Its antigen specificity is not known. Base quality data are lacking; no much larger clone is found one base away.

Counted from cysteine to phenylalanine, this CDR3 has 16 amino acids. The CDR3 DNA has 48 bases and is translated from base 1. Trimming at the junction amounts to 3 bases on V and 2 bases on J, and the germline ends lie 13 bases apart. CDR1 MGHDK and CDR2 SYGVNS are derived from the germline V gene. This receptor was identified in a man aged 80 or over with active or convalescent COVID-19. The rearrangement combines TRBV25-1 with TRBJ2-2; a tentative D call is TRBD1 (5 bases match). Sequenced: peripheral blood. CDR3 region: CASSDRPDRNTGELFF. The nucleotide sequence reads as follows: TGTGCCAGCAGTGATCGCCCCGACAGAAACACCGGGGAGCTGTTTTTT.